Below, one T cell receptor (beta chain) is given with its context. V shed 5 bases and J shed 4 bases, with 15 bases lying between them. CDR3 length: 15 residues. Germline V CDR1 and CDR2: SGHVS, FQNEAQ. The table came from immunoSEQ multiplex PCR; TCRdb's copy has only in-frame clones and leaves some out. The data contain fewer than 250,000 clones, about 85% of them seen just once; the ten biggest clones take up under 0.95%. This entry is derived from a study of blood T cell repertoires in COVID-19. Turning to the study itself: There were acute and convalescent COVID-19 samples, and they came from the United States, Italy and Spain. Sample material is recorded as cDNA or gDNA derived from T cells, B-cell-depleted T cells, or PBMCs.

The source is a man aged 55 to 69 with COVID-19, enrolled during active disease. The rearrangement uses TRBV7-8 and TRBJ1-5; D is possibly TRBD1 (5 bases). The specimen was peripheral blood. Written as DNA, the CDR3 is TGTGCCAGCAGCATCACCCGACAGAGGAATCAGCCCCAGCATTTT. As protein: CASSITRQRNQPQHF. The complete variable domain, with remaining parts taken from reference TRBV7-8 and TRBJ1-5, reads GAGVSQSPRYKVAKRGQDVALRCDPISGHVSLFWYQQALGQGPEFLTYFQNEAQLDKSGLPSDRFFAERPEGSVSTLKIQRTQQEDSAVYLCASSITRQRNQPQHFGDGTRLSIL.